This entry concerns a single T cell receptor (beta chain). The antigen remains unidentified. This entry is derived from a study of T cell repertoires in cytomegalovirus infection. On the study more broadly: The authors relied on CMV epitopes, both recently identified HLA-C-restricted and well-studied HLA-B-restricted. A matching HLA type, together with CMV infection, was signaled by public TCR beta signatures. Regarding the study as a whole: HLA-C-restricted CMV-specific TCR beta clonotypes prevailed in the ex vivo response. Public TCR beta family frequency separated CMV-and-HLA carriers, including in an independent cohort.

One entry per CDR3 protein, called by TCRdb with MiXCR from the reads. In the table there are some 800,000 distinct CDR3 sequences, 25% to 35% of which are singletons. The J segment lost 4 bases and the V segment lost 12 bases, leaving 12 bases of the junction unmatched. Looked up from germline, CDR1 is KGHDR and CDR2 is SFDVKD. The CDR3 sequence is 14 residues long. The source is a human donor in good health (CMV status not recorded). Some clones in this sample may be carry-over from other donors' samples. The chain carries TRBV24-1 and TRBJ1-1, with TRBD1 matching 8 bases. The sequenced sample was cultured CD8+ T cells from PBMCs, obtained from culture after CMV antigen stimulation. CDR3 DNA: TGTGCCGTTCCCCAGGGGGCGCCGGGCACTGAAGCTTTCTTT. It specifies CAVPQGAPGTEAFF.